The 11 T cell receptor beta chains listed next were all sequenced from one sample in a study of T-cell memory formation after mild COVID-19. TCRdb re-analysed the 5' RACE reads in MiXCR, keeping a single row per CDR3 protein. The sample has 150,000 to 200,000 distinct CDR3 sequences; roughly 30% are singletons. Sequenced material: PBMCs or a T cell subset sorted from them (not recorded which). These receptors were taken from an adult woman who had mild COVID-19 (a few samples of this study predate the infection). Cell type and time point are not known.

This clonotype was seen just once. The genes are TRBV4-1 and TRBJ2-2, with D uncertain. V dropped 0 bases and J dropped 5 bases, with 7 bases sitting between them. The CDR3 has 14 amino acids. Per germline, CDR1 MGHRA and CDR2 YSYEKL. In nucleotides, the CDR3 is TGCGCCAGCAGCCAAGAGACCAGGACCGGGGAGCTGTTTTTT. The encoded protein is CASSQETRTGELFF.

This clonotype was seen a few times. The chain couples TRBV4-1 to TRBJ2-1; the D gene could be TRBD1 or TRBD2 (5 bases each). Germline loops: CDR1 MGHRA, CDR2 YSYEKL. The CDR3 loop spans 15 amino acids. V shed 4 bases and J shed 7 bases, with 17 bases lying between them. DNA of the CDR3: TGCGCCAGCAGCCCTGGGATGGGACGGGGAAATGAGCAGTTCTTC. It is translated as CASSPGMGRGNEQFF.

The chain employs TRBV6-5 and TRBJ2-7; maybe TRBD1 (6 bases). With 6 bases removed from V and 2 bases from J, the gap between germline ends came to 14 bases. CDR1 and CDR2 (germline): MNHEY, SVGAGI. This CDR3 comprises 14 residues. As DNA, the CDR3 is TGTGCCAGCAGAACGGACAGACCCACCTACGAGCAGTACTTC. Protein product: CASRTDRPTYEQYF.

The chain recombines TRBV20-1 with TRBJ2-3, with 10 bases aligning to TRBD2. CDR3 size: 14 residues. V was pared by 3 bases and J by 1 base, with 1 base of the junction left unmatched. Germline-derived CDR1 and CDR2 are DFQATT and SNEGSKA (reference sequence). This chain's CDR3 is CSASGTSGTDTQYF. Written as DNA, the CDR3 is TGCAGTGCTAGTGGGACTAGCGGCACAGATACGCAGTATTTT.

This clonotype was observed a single time. This sequence joins TRBV6-5 and TRBJ1-5; D remains unclear. The V end was cut by 5 bases, the J end by 6 bases, with 11 bases between. The CDR3 is 13 residues long. Germline V gives CDR1 MNHEY, CDR2 SVGAGI. CDR3 sequence: CASSVGSSQPQHF. CDR3 nucleotides: TGTGCCAGCAGTGTGGGCTCGAGTCAGCCCCAGCATTTT.

This chain uses TRBV6-5 with TRBJ1-6; 7 bases align to TRBD1. The CDR3 extends over 17 amino acids. The V gene's germline CDR1 is MNHEY and CDR2 SVGAGI. Trimming removed 2 bases from V and 2 bases from J; junction bases left unmatched: 6. This CDR3 is CASSYTQTGTYNSPLHF. The DNA of the CDR3 is TGTGCCAGCAGTTACACCCAGACAGGGACCTATAATTCACCCCTCCACTTT.

The chain joins TRBV20-1 to TRBJ2-3, with D possibly matching TRBD2 (7 bases). Germline assignment: CDR1 DFQATT and CDR2 SNEGSKA (reference sequence). Trimming took off 1 base at V and 6 bases at J, with 11 bases between the two ends. The CDR3 length is 13 residues. The CDR3, as DNA: TGCAGTGCTAGAGGCGGGGGCGGGGATACGCAGTATTTT. Encoded protein: CSARGGGGDTQYF.

This chain uses TRBV15 with TRBJ2-7; possible D gene TRBD1, 6 bases. There are 14 residues in the CDR3. Germline V CDR1 and CDR2: LNHNV, YYDKDF (reference sequence). Deletions cut 5 bases from V and 2 bases from J, with 13 bases between. This CDR3 is CATSRTRTAYEQYF. The DNA of the CDR3 is TGTGCCACCAGCCGAACCAGGACAGCCTACGAGCAGTACTTC. The full variable domain, in which reference TRBV15 and TRBJ2-7 provide the parts outside the CDR3, is DAMVIQNPRYQVTQFGKPVTLSCSQTLNHNVMYWYQQKSSQAPKLLFHYYDKDFNNEADTPDNFQSRRPNTSFCFLDIRSPGLGDTAMYLCATSRTRTAYEQYFGPGTRLTVT.

The chain links TRBV25-1 to TRBJ2-1; no firm D call. Per the germline V gene, CDR1 is MGHDK and CDR2 is SYGVNS. Trimming stripped 3 bases from V and 9 bases from J, with 12 bases between. This CDR3 has 13 amino acids. The DNA of the CDR3 is TGTGCCAGCAGTGAGGGATGGGCAGCTGAGCAGTTCTTC. Protein sequence: CASSEGWAAEQFF.

The table lists this clonotype with a few counts. The chain carries TRBV3-1 and TRBJ1-5; 9 bases fit TRBD1. V gave up 3 bases and J gave up 6 bases; unmatched junction bases: 3. In germline, CDR1 is LGHDT, CDR2 YNNKEL (reference sequence). The CDR3 has 14 amino acids. For the CDR3, the DNA is TGTGCCAGCAGCCACACAGGGGGCATTCAGCCCCAGCATTTT. Residues: CASSHTGGIQPQHF.

This clonotype was seen only a few times. J is TRBJ2-2 and V is TRBV7-2; 9 bases fit TRBD1. CDR1 is SGHTA and CDR2 is FQGNSA in the germline V gene. J gave up 0 bases and V 0 bases, and 2 bases lay outside the gene matches. The CDR3 has 17 amino acids. The CDR3 bases are TGTGCCAGCAGCTTAGCGGGACAGGGAGCGAACACCGGGGAGCTGTTTTTT. The encoded protein is CASSLAGQGANTGELFF.